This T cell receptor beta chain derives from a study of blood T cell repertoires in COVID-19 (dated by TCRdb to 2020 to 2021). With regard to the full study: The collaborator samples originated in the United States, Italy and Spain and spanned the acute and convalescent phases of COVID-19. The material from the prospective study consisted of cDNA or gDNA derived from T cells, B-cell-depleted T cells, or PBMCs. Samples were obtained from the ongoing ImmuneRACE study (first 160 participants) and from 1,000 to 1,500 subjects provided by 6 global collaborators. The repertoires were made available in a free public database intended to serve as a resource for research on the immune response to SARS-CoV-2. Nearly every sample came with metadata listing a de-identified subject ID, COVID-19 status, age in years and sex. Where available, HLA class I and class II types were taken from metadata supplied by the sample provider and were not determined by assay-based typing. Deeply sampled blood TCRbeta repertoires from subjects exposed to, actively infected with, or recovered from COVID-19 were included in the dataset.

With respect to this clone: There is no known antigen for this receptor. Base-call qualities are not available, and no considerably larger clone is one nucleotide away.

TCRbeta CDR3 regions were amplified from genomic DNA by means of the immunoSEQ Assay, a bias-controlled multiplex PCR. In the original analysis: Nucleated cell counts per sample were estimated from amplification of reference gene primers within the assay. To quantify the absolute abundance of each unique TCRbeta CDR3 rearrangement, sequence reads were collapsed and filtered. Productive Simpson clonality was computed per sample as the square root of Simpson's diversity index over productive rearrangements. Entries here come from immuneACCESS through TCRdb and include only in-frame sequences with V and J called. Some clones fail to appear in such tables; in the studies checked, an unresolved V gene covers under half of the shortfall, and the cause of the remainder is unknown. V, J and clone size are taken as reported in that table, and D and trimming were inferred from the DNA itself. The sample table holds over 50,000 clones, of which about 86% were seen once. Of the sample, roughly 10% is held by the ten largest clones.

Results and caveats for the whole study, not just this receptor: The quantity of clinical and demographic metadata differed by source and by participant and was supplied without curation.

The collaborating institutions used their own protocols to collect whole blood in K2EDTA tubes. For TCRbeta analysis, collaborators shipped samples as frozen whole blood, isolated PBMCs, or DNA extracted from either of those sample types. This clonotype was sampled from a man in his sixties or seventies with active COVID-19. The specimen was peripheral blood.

The DNA sequence is TGTGCCAGCAGCACGCGGAGAGGGTCCGATGAGCAGTTCTTC. It translates as CASSTRRGSDEQFF. The chain employs TRBV21-1 and TRBJ2-1; the listed D gene, TRBD2, was not tested against the DNA. TRBV21-1 is an annotated pseudogene. The CDR3 spans 14 residues, from the cysteine through the phenylalanine. The CDR3 DNA has 42 bases and is translated from base 1.